These 26 T cell receptor beta chains were all obtained from the same sample, sequenced in a study of blood T cell repertoires in COVID-19. The method was immunoSEQ multiplex PCR; TCRdb's version includes in-frame clones alone and lacks a portion of them. Of 80,000 or so clones in the sample, more than 70% were seen once. Sequenced: peripheral blood. All receptors derive from a man between 45 and 60 years old with acute or convalescent COVID-19.

This chain connects TRBV25-1 to TRBJ2-2; 8 bases are a match to TRBD1. With 6 bases clipped from V and 6 bases from J, the junction kept 6 bases outside the gene matches. This CDR3 is built from 14 residues. Germline V gene sequence: CDR1 MGHDK, CDR2 SYGVNS. The CDR3 loop is CASRDREVPGELFF. The CDR3 nucleotides read TGTGCCAGCAGGGACAGGGAAGTCCCCGGGGAGCTGTTTTTT.

In DNA form, the CDR3 reads TGTGCCAGCAGCTCGACAGTCTTGGAGCTGTTTTTT. It yields the protein CASSSTVLELFF. The genes are TRBV12-3 or TRBV12-4 and TRBJ2-2; D might be TRBD1 (5 bases). This CDR3 is built from 12 residues. Between the trimmed V and J ends, which lost 6 bases and 10 bases, there was a span of 12 bases.

The genes are TRBV5-6 and TRBJ1-6; D is ambiguous. CDR1 is SGHDT and CDR2 is YYEEEE in the germline V gene. Trimming removed 4 bases from V and 3 bases from J, with 14 bases in between. This CDR3 is built from 16 residues. The CDR3: CASSAAGEDYNSPLHF. In nucleotides, the CDR3 is TGTGCCAGCAGCGCGGCCGGCGAAGACTATAATTCACCCCTCCACTTT.

This chain links TRBV10-2 with TRBJ2-3; D is undetermined. Trimming cost V 6 bases and J 4 bases, with 14 bases left between them. Looked up from germline, CDR1 is WSHSY and CDR2 is SAAADI. The CDR3 extends over 14 amino acids. The CDR3 protein is CASRDPRLADTQYF. The CDR3 nucleotides are TGCGCCAGCAGAGACCCACGACTGGCAGATACGCAGTATTTT.

The chain uses TRBV14 and TRBJ2-4; 7 bases match TRBD2. Germline-derived CDR1 and CDR2 are SGHDN and FVKESK. Trimming took 1 base from V and 3 from J; bases not matched to a gene: 6. CDR3 length: 16 amino acids. CDR3 bases: TGTGCCAGCAGCCAAGCGGCGGGGAGGGTCAAAAACATTCAGTACTTC. Its translation is CASSQAAGRVKNIQYF.

This chain uses TRBV30 with TRBJ2-3, with D maybe TRBD2 (6 bases). The CDR3 loop spans 14 amino acids. Per the germline V gene, CDR1 is GTSNPN and CDR2 is SVGIG (reference sequence). Between the trimmed V and J ends, which lost 2 bases and 4 bases, there was a span of 13 bases. This chain's CDR3 is CAWSPTSFPDTQYF. The DNA of the CDR3 is TGTGCCTGGAGTCCTACTAGCTTCCCAGATACGCAGTATTTT.

This clone was observed once. The CDR3 DNA is TGTGCCACCAGTGATTTAAAGGACAGGGGGGGCACCGGGGAGCTGTTTTTT. This sequence encodes CATSDLKDRGGTGELFF. The V and J genes are TRBV24-1 and TRBJ2-2; 10 bases fit TRBD1. The germline V gene encodes CDR1 KGHDR and CDR2 SFDVKD. The CDR3 runs 17 residues. The J segment lost 4 bases and the V segment lost 1 base, leaving 5 bases of the junction unmatched.

The chain is built from TRBV4-2 and TRBJ1-2, with TRBD1 identical over 7 bases. With V trimmed by 4 bases and J by 6 bases, 11 bases remained unmatched. The CDR3 runs 15 residues. Looked up from germline, CDR1 is LGHNA and CDR2 is YNFKEQ. The CDR3 protein is CASSPVGTALDGYTF. The CDR3 coding sequence is TGTGCCAGCAGCCCCGTGGGGACAGCTTTGGATGGCTACACCTTC.

Written as DNA, the CDR3 is TGTGCCAGCAGAGGAGCGGTTAACACCGGGGAGCTGTTTTTT. It translates to CASRGAVNTGELFF. This sequence joins TRBV2 and TRBJ2-2; tentatively, D is TRBD2 (5 bases). This CDR3 is built from 14 residues. Between the trimmed V and J ends, which lost 6 bases and 2 bases, there was a span of 10 bases. Germline CDR1 and CDR2: SNHLY and FYNNEI.

The rearrangement joins TRBV27 to TRBJ1-6, with D possibly TRBD1 on 6 matching bases. CDR3 size: 15 residues. V dropped 2 bases and J dropped 10 bases, with 15 bases sitting between them. CDR1 MNHEY and CDR2 SMNVEV come from the germline V gene (reference sequence). CDR3 sequence: CASSLGGAKGSPLHF. The DNA of the CDR3 is TGTGCCAGCAGTTTAGGGGGGGCGAAAGGATCACCCCTCCACTTT.

The chain is built from TRBV6-5 and TRBJ2-1, with 8 bases lining up with TRBD2. Germline assignment: CDR1 MNHEY and CDR2 SVGAGI. The CDR3 loop spans 16 amino acids. V lost 2 bases, J lost 8 bases, and 11 bases stayed unmatched. In DNA form, the CDR3 reads TGTGCCAGCAGTTACACCGGGAGCGGGAGAGTGGATGAGCAGTTCTTC. Protein sequence: CASSYTGSGRVDEQFF.

The gene calls are TRBV15 and TRBJ1-4; tentatively, D is TRBD1 (5 bases). Looked up from germline, CDR1 is LNHNV and CDR2 is YYDKDF (reference sequence). V lost 1 base and J 5 bases, leaving 11 bases between the germline ends. The CDR3 is made up of 15 amino acids. In DNA, the CDR3 is TGTGCCACCAGCAGAGTGGCAGGGCCCAATGAAAAACTGTTTTTT. It is translated as CATSRVAGPNEKLFF.

The V call is TRBV6-1, the J call TRBJ2-7; no firm D call. The CDR3 extends over 13 amino acids. V lost 2 bases and J lost 4, with 9 bases in between. CDR1 MNHNS and CDR2 SASEGT come from the germline V gene. The CDR3 nucleotides read TGTGCCAGCAGTGAAACGAGTAATTACGAGCAGTACTTC. Translating gives CASSETSNYEQYF.

The chain uses TRBV11-1 and TRBJ2-2; 7 bases are a match to TRBD1. The V segment lost 0 bases and the J segment 3 bases; nucleotides outside the gene matches: 7. The CDR3 totals 17 residues. The germline CDR1 and CDR2 sequences are SGHAT and FQDESV (reference sequence). The DNA for the CDR3 is TGTGCCAGCAGCTTAGCGGGGTACAGGGGAGACACCGGGGAGCTGTTTTTT. It yields the protein CASSLAGYRGDTGELFF.

The chain has TRBV18 and TRBJ2-1; D call uncertain. The length of the CDR3 is 15 residues. Deletions cut 3 bases from V and 1 base from J, with 10 bases between. Germline V gene lookup returns CDR1 KGHSH and CDR2 LQKENI. The CDR3 region is CASSPTLGSYNEQFF. The CDR3 DNA reads TGTGCCAGCTCACCCACTCTAGGTTCCTACAATGAGCAGTTCTTC. Variable domain in full (rest from reference TRBV18 and TRBJ2-1): NAGVMQNPRHLVRRRGQEARLRCSPMKGHSHVYWYRQLPEEGLKFMVYLQKENIIDESGMPKERFSAEFPKEGPSILRIQQVVRGDSAAYFCASSPTLGSYNEQFFGPGTRLTVL.

The rearrangement joins TRBV19 to TRBJ2-1, with a possible D match to TRBD2 (5 bases). Trimming removed 3 bases at V and 2 bases at J, with 11 bases between. This CDR3 comprises 15 residues. Germline assignment: CDR1 LNHDA and CDR2 SQIVND (reference sequence). The CDR3 nucleotides are TGTGCCAGTAGTATTGATGGGAGAGCCTACAATGAGCAGTTCTTC. This translates into CASSIDGRAYNEQFF.

The gene calls are TRBV6-5 and TRBJ1-5, with D possibly matching TRBD1 (6 bases). Germline-derived CDR1 and CDR2 are MNHEY and SVGAGI. The V and J ends lost 2 bases and 3 bases respectively, with 14 bases between them. This CDR3 has 16 residues. The CDR3 coding sequence is TGTGCCAGCAGTTACCTGACAGGTCCACCCAATCAGCCCCAGCATTTT. The encoded protein is CASSYLTGPPNQPQHF.

This chain joins TRBV7-6 and TRBJ1-5; D gene unclear. The CDR3 consists of 15 residues. Looked up from germline, CDR1 is SGHVS and CDR2 is FNYEAQ. V was shortened by 1 base and J by 5 bases, with 12 bases between the two germline ends. The chain's CDR3 is CASSLGAYPDQPQHF. The CDR3 region has the DNA TGTGCCAGCAGCTTAGGGGCATACCCCGATCAGCCCCAGCATTTT.

This clone was picked up one time. The chain combines TRBV9 with TRBJ2-3; 7 bases match TRBD2. The CDR3 has 15 amino acids. Germline lookup yields CDR1 SGDLS and CDR2 YYNGEE. V lost 4 bases, J lost 7 bases, and 12 bases stayed unmatched. This CDR3 is CASSPQPLGGNTQYF. Written as DNA, the CDR3 is TGTGCCAGCAGCCCCCAACCCCTGGGGGGGAATACGCAGTATTTT.

The rearrangement uses TRBV11-2 and TRBJ2-7; a weak D match, TRBD1 (5 bases). The ends were cut back, 4 bases at V and 0 bases at J, with 16 bases in the middle. This CDR3 has 16 residues. CDR1 and CDR2 (germline): SGHAT, FQNNGV. The CDR3 DNA is TGTGCCAGCAGCTCTCAGGGTCGCCCTAACTCCTACGAGCAGTACTTC. Translating it yields CASSSQGRPNSYEQYF.

In its sample, this clone was seen once. The J gene is TRBJ1-1, the V gene TRBV4-1; D gene ambiguous. CDR1 and CDR2 (germline): MGHRA, YSYEKL. This CDR3 has 17 residues. The V and J ends lost 0 bases and 0 bases respectively, with 14 bases between them. Here the CDR3 DNA reads TGCGCCAGCAGCCAAGATTCAGCAGGTCAGGTGAACACTGAAGCTTTCTTT. Protein product: CASSQDSAGQVNTEAFF.

This clone appeared a few times. The rearrangement links TRBV18 to TRBJ1-1; no definite D call. CDR3 size: 15 residues. Germline V gene sequence: CDR1 KGHSH, CDR2 LQKENI. V was trimmed by 2 bases and J by 1 base, leaving 11 bases between them. The CDR3 reads CASSPSNNRNTEAFF. CDR3 nucleotides: TGTGCCAGCTCACCATCGAACAACAGGAACACTGAAGCTTTCTTT.

The rearrangement joins TRBV7-2 to TRBJ2-7, with a weak D call TRBD2 (7 bases). The germline CDR1 and CDR2 sequences are SGHTA and FQGNSA. The V end was cut by 1 base, the J end by 6 bases, with 10 bases between. CDR3 length: 13 amino acids. DNA of the CDR3: TGTGCCAGCAGCTTAGTTAGGGGGGGCGAGCAGTACGTC. The encoded protein is CASSLVRGGEQYV.

The chain combines TRBV19 with TRBJ1-2, with 7 bases fitting TRBD1. Germline V gene lookup returns CDR1 LNHDA and CDR2 SQIVND (reference sequence). The CDR3 is 16 amino acids. V shed 4 bases, J shed 1 base, and the junction held 9 bases outside the gene matches. The CDR3 spells CASSTPGQLLNYGYTF. CDR3 sequence (DNA): TGTGCCAGTAGTACGCCGGGACAGCTACTTAACTATGGCTACACCTTC.

The gene calls are TRBV12-3 or TRBV12-4 and TRBJ1-2; TRBD1 is a possible D gene (6 bases). The V end lost 8 bases, the J end lost 7 bases, and 14 bases lay between the germline ends. CDR3 length equals 12 residues. CDR3 sequence reads: CASSGGAFGYTF. For the CDR3, the DNA is TGTGCCAGCTCGGGGGGGGCGTTTGGCTACACCTTC.

The chain employs TRBV28 and TRBJ1-2; TRBD1 agrees at 9 bases. Germline V gene lookup returns CDR1 MDHEN and CDR2 SYDVKM. CDR3 size: 15 residues. The J segment lost 4 bases and the V segment lost 5 bases, leaving 8 bases of the junction unmatched. The CDR3 loop reads CASSQGTGQTYGYTF. CDR3 sequence (DNA): TGTGCCAGCAGTCAGGGGACAGGGCAGACCTATGGCTACACCTTC.